This record covers a single T cell receptor beta chain. Sequenced by immunoSEQ multiplex PCR; TCRdb stores in-frame clones only, minus some. This sample has fewer than 60,000 clones; around 80% occur once, and the top ten carry under 30%. The data derive from a study of blood T cell repertoires in COVID-19. CDR3 length equals 15 residues. V shed 0 bases and J shed 5 bases, with 13 bases lying between them. The material sequenced was peripheral blood. The TCR was taken from a man between 65 and 79 years old with acute or convalescent COVID-19. The genes are TRBV23-1 and TRBJ1-2; no clear D gene. TRBV23-1 counts as an open reading frame of uncertain function. The DNA for the CDR3 is TGCGCCAGCAGTCAATCGTCGGCAGGATCTTATGGCTACACCTTC. It yields the protein CASSQSSAGSYGYTF.